The following is a T cell receptor beta chain sequence with its context. Its antigen is currently unknown. The record originates from a study of T cells after yellow fever vaccination. Study-level results: Within FACS-sorted repertoires, abundant clonotypes contaminating from the bulk population could be present. Clonotype sharing between CD4 and CD8 compartments was small.

TCRdb called the 5' RACE reads again in MiXCR, with one record for every CDR3 protein. The repertoire includes some 600,000 distinct CDR3 sequences, about 17% of them detected once, and roughly 17% sits in the top ten. In germline, CDR1 is ENHRY, CDR2 SYGVKD. This CDR3 comprises 12 residues. V was pared by 8 bases and J by 7 bases, with 7 bases of the junction left unmatched. V and J are TRBV10-3 and TRBJ2-7; 8 positions match TRBD1. The input for sequencing was PBMCs, taken around 5 days after the first yellow fever vaccination. The sequence was obtained from a man aged 18 to 29 who received the YFV17D yellow fever vaccine. Here the CDR3 reads CAIGQGAGEQYF. For the CDR3, the DNA is TGTGCCATCGGTCAGGGGGCTGGAGAGCAGTACTTC.